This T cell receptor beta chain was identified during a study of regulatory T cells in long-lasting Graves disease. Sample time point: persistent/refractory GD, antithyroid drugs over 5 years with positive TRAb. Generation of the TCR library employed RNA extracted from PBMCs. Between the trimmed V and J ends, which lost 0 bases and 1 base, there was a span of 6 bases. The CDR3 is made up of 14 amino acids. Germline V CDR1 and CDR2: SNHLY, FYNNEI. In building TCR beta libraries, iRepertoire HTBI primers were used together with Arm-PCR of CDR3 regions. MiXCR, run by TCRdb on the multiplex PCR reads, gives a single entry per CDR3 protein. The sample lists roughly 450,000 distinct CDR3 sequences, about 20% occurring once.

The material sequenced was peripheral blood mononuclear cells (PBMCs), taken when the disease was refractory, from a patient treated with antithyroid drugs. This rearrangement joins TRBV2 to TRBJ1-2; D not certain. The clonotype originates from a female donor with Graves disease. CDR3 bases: TGTGCCAGCAGTGAAGCGCCAGATAACTATGGCTACACCTTC. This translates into CASSEAPDNYGYTF.